A single sample gave rise to the 5 T cell receptor beta chains below, sequenced in a study of shared clonotypes between healthy human individuals. Generated by immunoSEQ multiplex PCR, the TCRdb table keeps only in-frame clones and is missing some. Of about 980,000 clones in the sample, over 75% are singletons; the top ten hold over 1.3%. The specimen sequenced was memory CD4+ T cells sorted from blood. The sample's subset: CD45RA-negative fraction. The receptor set was obtained from a man younger than 35 in good health.

J is TRBJ2-1 and V is TRBV9; no clear D. V shed 0 bases and J shed 3 bases, with 13 bases lying between them. Looked up from germline, CDR1 is SGDLS and CDR2 is YYNGEE. The CDR3 is made up of 16 amino acids. The CDR3 DNA is TGTGCCAGCAGCGTAGGAATAGCTGGGTTCTACAATGAGCAGTTCTTC. It is translated as CASSVGIAGFYNEQFF.

CDR3 DNA: TGCGCCAGCAGCTCTGAGCGGACGTTCACAGATACGCAGTATTTT. As protein: CASSSERTFTDTQYF. The chain joins TRBV5-1 to TRBJ2-3; weak D call: TRBD2 (5 bases). Germline V gives CDR1 SGHRS, CDR2 YFSETQ. The V end was cut by 3 bases, the J end by 2 bases, with 13 bases between. This CDR3 is built from 15 residues. The full variable domain, rest sourced from reference TRBV5-1 and TRBJ2-3, is KAGVTQTPRYLIKTRGQQVTLSCSPISGHRSVSWYQQTPGQGLQFLFEYFSETQRNKGNFPGRFSGRQFSNSRSEMNVSTLELGDSALYLCASSSERTFTDTQYFGPGTRLTVL.

The chain recombines TRBV7-9 with TRBJ2-5; D unclear. Germline V gives CDR1 SEHNR, CDR2 FQNEAQ (reference sequence). V was trimmed by 6 bases and J by 5 bases, leaving 13 bases between them. The CDR3 loop spans 13 amino acids. The CDR3 is CASRWTRAETQYF. The CDR3 DNA reads as TGTGCCAGCAGATGGACCAGAGCGGAGACCCAGTACTTC.

The V gene is TRBV6-1, the J gene TRBJ1-4; D is uncertain. This CDR3 has 14 residues. Germline CDR1 and CDR2: MNHNS and SASEGT. Trimming stripped 5 bases from V and 8 bases from J, with 15 bases between. As DNA, the CDR3 is TGTGCCAGCAGTCTTCTGGTGGGTAACGAAAAACTGTTTTTT. Its translation: CASSLLVGNEKLFF.

The chain carries TRBV25-1 and TRBJ2-1; 9 nucleotides line up with TRBD1. Germline V gene lookup returns CDR1 MGHDK and CDR2 SYGVNS. V trimming: 7 bases; J trimming: 3 bases; junction bases outside the gene matches: 4. CDR3 size: 14 residues. DNA for the CDR3: TGTGCCAGCAAAGAGACAGGGGGCTACAATGAGCAGTTCTTC. Residues: CASKETGGYNEQFF.